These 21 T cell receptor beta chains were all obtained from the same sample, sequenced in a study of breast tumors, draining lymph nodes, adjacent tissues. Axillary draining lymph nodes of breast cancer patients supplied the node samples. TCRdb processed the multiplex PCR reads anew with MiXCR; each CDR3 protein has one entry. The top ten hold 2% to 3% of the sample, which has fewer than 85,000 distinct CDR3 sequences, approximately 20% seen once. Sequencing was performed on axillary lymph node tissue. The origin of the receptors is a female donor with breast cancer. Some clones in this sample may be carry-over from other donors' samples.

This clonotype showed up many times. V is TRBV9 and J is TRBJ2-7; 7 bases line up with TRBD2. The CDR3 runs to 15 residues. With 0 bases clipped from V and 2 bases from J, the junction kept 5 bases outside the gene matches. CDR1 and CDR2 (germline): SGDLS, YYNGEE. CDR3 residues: CASSVGQAGTYEQYF. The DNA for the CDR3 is TGTGCCAGCAGCGTAGGTCAAGCGGGAACCTACGAGCAGTACTTC.

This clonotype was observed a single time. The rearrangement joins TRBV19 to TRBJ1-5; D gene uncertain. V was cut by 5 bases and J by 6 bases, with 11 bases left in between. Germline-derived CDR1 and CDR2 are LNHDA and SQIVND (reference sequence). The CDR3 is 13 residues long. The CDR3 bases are TGTGCCAGTAGTGGTCCTGGGAGTCAGCCCCAGCATTTT. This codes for CASSGPGSQPQHF. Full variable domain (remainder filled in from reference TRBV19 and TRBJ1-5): DGGITQSPKYLFRKEGQNVTLSCEQNLNHDAMYWYRQDPGQGLRLIYYSQIVNDFQKGDIAEGYSVSREKKESFPLTVTSAQKNPTAFYLCASSGPGSQPQHFGDGTRLSIL.

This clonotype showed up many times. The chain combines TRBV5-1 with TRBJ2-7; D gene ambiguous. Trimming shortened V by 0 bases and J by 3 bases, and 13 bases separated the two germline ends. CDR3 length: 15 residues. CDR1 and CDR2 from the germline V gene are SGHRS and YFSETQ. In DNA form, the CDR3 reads TGCGCCAGCAGCTTGGAGGCAGGAGCGTACTACGAGCAGTACTTC. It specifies CASSLEAGAYYEQYF.

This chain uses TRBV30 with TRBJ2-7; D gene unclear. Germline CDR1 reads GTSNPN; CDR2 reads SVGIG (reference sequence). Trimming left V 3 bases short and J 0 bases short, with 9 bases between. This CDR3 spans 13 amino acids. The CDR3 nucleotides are TGTGCCTGGAGCCCGAAACCCTCCTACGAGCAGTACTTC. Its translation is CAWSPKPSYEQYF.

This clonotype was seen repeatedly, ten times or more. The CDR3 DNA reads as TGTGCCAGTAGTGTACGGACTAGCGGGATCTACGAGCAGTACTTC. It is translated as CASSVRTSGIYEQYF. The chain has TRBV19 and TRBJ2-7, with 12 bases aligning to TRBD2. The trim removed 5 bases at V and 3 bases at J, leaving 5 bases unmatched. CDR3 size: 15 residues. The germline gives CDR1 LNHDA, CDR2 SQIVND (reference sequence).

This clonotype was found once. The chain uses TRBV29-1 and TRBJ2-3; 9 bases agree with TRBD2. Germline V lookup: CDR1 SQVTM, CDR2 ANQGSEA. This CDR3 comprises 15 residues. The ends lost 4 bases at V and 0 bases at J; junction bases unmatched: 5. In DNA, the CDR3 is TGCAGCGTTGTAATCGCGGGGGGGAGCACAGATACGCAGTATTTT. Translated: CSVVIAGGSTDTQYF.

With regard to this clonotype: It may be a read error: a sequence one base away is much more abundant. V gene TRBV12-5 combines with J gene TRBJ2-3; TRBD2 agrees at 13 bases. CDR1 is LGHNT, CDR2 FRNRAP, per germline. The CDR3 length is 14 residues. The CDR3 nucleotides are TGTACTAGTGGTATAACCGGGACTAGCGGGATAAGGTATTTT. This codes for CTSGITGTSGIRYF.

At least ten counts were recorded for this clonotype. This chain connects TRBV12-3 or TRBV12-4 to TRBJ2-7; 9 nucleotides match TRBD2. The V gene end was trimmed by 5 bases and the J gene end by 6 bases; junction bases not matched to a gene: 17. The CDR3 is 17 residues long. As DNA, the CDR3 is TGTGCCAGCAGTCCCCAGAGGACTAGCGTTTCTCTTGTCGAGCAGTACTTC. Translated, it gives CASSPQRTSVSLVEQYF.

CDR3 sequence: CAWSRQGYYGYTF. The DNA of the CDR3 is TGTGCCTGGTCCCGACAGGGGTACTATGGCTACACCTTC. The gene calls are TRBV30 and TRBJ1-2, with TRBD1 identical over 8 bases. The V gene end was trimmed by 5 bases and the J gene end by 3 bases; junction bases not matched to a gene: 5. Germline loops: CDR1 GTSNPN, CDR2 SVGIG (reference sequence). CDR3 length: 13 residues.

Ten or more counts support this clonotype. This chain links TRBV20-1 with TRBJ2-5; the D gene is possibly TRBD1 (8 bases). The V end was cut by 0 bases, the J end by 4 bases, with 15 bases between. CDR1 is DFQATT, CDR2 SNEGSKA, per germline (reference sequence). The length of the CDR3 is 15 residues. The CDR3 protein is CSARDYRGGTETQYF. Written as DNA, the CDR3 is TGCAGTGCTAGAGATTACAGGGGGGGCACAGAGACCCAGTACTTC.

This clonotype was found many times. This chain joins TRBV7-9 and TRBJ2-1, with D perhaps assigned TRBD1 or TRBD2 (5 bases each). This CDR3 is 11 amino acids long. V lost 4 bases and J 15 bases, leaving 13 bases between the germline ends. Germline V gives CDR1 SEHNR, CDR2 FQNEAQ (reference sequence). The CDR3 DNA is TGTGCCAGCAGCTCGGGACCATCAACGTTCTTC. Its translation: CASSSGPSTFF.

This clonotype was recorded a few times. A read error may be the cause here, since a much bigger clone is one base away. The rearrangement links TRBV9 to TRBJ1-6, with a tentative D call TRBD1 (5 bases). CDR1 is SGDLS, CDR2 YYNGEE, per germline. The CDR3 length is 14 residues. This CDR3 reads CASSVAGRGSPFHF. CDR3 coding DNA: TGTGCCAGCAGCGTAGCTGGAAGGGGTTCACCCTTCCACTTT.

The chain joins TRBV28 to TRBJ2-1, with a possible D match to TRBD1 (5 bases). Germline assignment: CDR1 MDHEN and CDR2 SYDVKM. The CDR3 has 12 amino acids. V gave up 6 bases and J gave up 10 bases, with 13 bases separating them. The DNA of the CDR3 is TGTGCCAGCAGCCCGAACAGGATCGAGCAGTTCTTC. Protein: CASSPNRIEQFF.

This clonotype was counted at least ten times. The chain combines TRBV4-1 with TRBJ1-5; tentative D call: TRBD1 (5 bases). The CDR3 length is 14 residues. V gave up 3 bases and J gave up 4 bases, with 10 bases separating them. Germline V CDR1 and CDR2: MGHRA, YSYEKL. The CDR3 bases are TGCGCCAGCAGCCAGGGGGGGAGTAATCAGCCCCAGCATTTT. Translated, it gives CASSQGGSNQPQHF.

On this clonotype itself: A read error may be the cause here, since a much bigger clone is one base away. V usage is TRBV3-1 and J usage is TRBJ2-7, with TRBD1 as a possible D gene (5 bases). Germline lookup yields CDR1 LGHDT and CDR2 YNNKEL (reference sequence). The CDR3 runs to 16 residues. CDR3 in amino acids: CASNQDLRDWGYEQYF. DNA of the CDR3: TGTGCCAGCAACCAAGATCTCAGGGATTGGGGCTACGAGCAGTACTTC.

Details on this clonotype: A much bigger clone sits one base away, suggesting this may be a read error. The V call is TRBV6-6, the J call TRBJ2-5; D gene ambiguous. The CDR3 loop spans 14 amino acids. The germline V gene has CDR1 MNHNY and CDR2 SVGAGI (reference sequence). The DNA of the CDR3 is TGTGCCAGAAGTTACGGGCGGTTCCAAGAGACCCAGTACTTC. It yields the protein CARSYGRFQETQYF.

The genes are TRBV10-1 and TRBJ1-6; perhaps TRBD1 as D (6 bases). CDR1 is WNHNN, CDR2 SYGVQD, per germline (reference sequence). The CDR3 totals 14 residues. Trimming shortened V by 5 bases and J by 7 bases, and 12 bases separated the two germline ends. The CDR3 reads CASSPQGSNSPLHF. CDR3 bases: TGCGCCAGCAGTCCACAGGGATCCAATTCACCCCTCCACTTT.

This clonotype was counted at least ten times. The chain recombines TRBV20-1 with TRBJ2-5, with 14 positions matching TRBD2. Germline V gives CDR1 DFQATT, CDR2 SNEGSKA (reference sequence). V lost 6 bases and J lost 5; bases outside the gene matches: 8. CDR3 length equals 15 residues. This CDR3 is CSAATSGRGGETQYF. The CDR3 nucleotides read TGCAGTGCGGCGACTAGCGGGAGGGGGGGGGAGACCCAGTACTTC.

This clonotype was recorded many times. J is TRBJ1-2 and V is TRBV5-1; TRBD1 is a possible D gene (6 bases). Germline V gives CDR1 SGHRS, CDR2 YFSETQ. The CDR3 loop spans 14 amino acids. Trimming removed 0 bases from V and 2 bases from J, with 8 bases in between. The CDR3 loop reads CASSLDTGNYGYTF. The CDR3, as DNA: TGCGCCAGCAGCTTGGATACAGGGAACTATGGCTACACCTTC.

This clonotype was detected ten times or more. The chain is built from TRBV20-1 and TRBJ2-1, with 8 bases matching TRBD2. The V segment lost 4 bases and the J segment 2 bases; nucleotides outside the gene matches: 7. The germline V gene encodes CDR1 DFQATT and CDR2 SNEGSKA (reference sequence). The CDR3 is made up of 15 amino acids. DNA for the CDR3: TGCAGTGCTAATGAGGGCGGGAGGCCCTACAATGAGCAGTTCTTC. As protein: CSANEGGRPYNEQFF.

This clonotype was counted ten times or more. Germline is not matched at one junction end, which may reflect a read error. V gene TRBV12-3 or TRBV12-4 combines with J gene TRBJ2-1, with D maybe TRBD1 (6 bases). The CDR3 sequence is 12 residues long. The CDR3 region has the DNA TGTGCCAGCAAAGGGGGTTACAGTGAGCAGTTCTTC. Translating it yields CASKGGYSEQFF.